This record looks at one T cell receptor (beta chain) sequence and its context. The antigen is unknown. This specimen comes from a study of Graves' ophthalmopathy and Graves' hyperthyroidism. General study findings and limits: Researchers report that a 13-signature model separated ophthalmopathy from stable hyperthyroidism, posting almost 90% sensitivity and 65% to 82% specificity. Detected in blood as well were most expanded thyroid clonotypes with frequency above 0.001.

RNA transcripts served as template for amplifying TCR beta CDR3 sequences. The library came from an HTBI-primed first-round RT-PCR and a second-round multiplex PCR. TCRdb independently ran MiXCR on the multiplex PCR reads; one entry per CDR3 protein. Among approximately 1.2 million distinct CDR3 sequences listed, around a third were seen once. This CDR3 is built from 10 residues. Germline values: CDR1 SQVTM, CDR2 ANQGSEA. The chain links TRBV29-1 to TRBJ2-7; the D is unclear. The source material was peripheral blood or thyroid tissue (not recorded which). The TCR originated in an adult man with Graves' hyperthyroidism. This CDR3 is CSVSDYEQYF. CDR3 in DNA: TGCAGTGTTAGTGACTACGAGCAGTACTTC.